This T cell receptor (beta chain) was captured by sequencing in a study of OX40 agonist ivuxolimab in advanced cancers. Background on the study: Dose-escalation cases comprised hepatocellular carcinoma, melanoma, renal cell or head and neck cancer.

This table comes from immunoSEQ multiplex PCR, and its TCRdb copy is limited to in-frame clones, with some not included. Of roughly 26,000 clones listed, approximately 89% were seen once; the top ten hold around a sixth. This CDR3 region has 17 residues. The ends lost 2 bases at V and 4 bases at J; junction bases unmatched: 10. Per the germline V gene, CDR1 is LGHNA and CDR2 is YSLEER. The chain couples TRBV4-3 to TRBJ1-3, with TRBD1 identical over 8 bases. The sequence was collected from an adult with an advanced solid tumor such as melanoma, head and neck, liver or kidney cancer. The sample was CD4+ or CD8+ T cells sorted from blood, taken in a trial of the OX40 agonist ivuxolimab. The CDR3 loop is CASSQLGQGLRGNTIYF. CDR3 in DNA: TGCGCCAGCAGCCAACTTGGACAGGGTTTGAGAGGAAACACCATATATTTT.